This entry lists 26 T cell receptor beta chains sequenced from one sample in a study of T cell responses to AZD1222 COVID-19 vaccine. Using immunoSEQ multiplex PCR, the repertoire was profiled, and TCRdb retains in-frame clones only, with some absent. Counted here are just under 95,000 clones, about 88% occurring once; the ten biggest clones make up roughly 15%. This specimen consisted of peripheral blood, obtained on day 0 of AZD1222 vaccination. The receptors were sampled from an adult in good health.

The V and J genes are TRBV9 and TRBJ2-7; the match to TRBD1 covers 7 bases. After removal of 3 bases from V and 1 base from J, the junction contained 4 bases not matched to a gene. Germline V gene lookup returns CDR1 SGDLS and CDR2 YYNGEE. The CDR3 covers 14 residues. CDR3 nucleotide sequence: TGTGCCAGCAGCGGCCGGGACAGTTCCTACGAGCAGTACTTC. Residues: CASSGRDSSYEQYF.

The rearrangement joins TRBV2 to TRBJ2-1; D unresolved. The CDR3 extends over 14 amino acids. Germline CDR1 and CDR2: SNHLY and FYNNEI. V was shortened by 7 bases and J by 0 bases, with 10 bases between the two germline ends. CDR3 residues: CASMEFSSYNEQFF. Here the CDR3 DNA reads TGTGCCAGCATGGAATTTAGCTCCTACAATGAGCAGTTCTTC.

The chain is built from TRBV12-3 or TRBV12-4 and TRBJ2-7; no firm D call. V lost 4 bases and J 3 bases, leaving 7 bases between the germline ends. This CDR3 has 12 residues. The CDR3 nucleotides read TGTGCCAGCAGTTCCCTCAGCTACGAGCAGTACTTC. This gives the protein CASSSLSYEQYF.

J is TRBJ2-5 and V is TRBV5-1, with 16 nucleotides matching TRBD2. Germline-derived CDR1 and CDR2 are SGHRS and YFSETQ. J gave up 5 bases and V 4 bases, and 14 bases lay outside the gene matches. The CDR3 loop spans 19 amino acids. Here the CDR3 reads CASSPSPGTSGGAGETQYF. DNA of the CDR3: TGCGCCAGCAGCCCAAGTCCCGGGACTAGCGGGGGGGCCGGTGAGACCCAGTACTTC.

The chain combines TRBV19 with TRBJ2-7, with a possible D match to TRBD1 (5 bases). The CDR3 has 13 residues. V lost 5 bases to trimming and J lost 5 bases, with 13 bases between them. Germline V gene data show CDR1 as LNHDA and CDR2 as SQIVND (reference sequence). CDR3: CASSSAGFHEQYF. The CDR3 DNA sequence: TGTGCCAGTAGTTCCGCAGGGTTCCACGAGCAGTACTTC.

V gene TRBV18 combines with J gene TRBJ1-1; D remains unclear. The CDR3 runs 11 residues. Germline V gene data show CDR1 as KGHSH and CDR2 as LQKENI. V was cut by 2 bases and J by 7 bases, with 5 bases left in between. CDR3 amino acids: CASSPGSEAFF. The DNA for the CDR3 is TGTGCCAGCTCACCAGGCAGTGAAGCTTTCTTT.

The chain's CDR3 is CASTLSPTDNQPQHF. The DNA of the CDR3 is TGTGCCAGCACCCTTAGTCCGACAGACAATCAGCCCCAGCATTTT. V usage is TRBV7-8 and J usage is TRBJ1-5; D might be TRBD1 (5 bases). The CDR3 runs to 15 residues. V was trimmed by 7 bases and J by 3 bases, leaving 16 bases between them. CDR1 is SGHVS and CDR2 is FQNEAQ in the germline V gene. Full variable domain (rest looked up from reference TRBV7-8 and TRBJ1-5): GAGVSQSPRYKVAKRGQDVALRCDPISGHVSLFWYQQALGQGPEFLTYFQNEAQLDKSGLPSDRFFAERPEGSVSTLKIQRTQQEDSAVYLCASTLSPTDNQPQHFGDGTRLSIL.

The CDR3, as DNA: TGTGCCTGGACCTATGGACTGGAGAAATACAATGAGCAGTTCTTC. Encoded protein: CAWTYGLEKYNEQFF. This chain links TRBV30 with TRBJ2-1, with D possibly TRBD2 on 5 matching bases. This CDR3 is 15 amino acids long. The germline V gene encodes CDR1 GTSNPN and CDR2 SVGIG (reference sequence). The V and J ends lost 4 bases and 4 bases respectively, with 17 bases between them.

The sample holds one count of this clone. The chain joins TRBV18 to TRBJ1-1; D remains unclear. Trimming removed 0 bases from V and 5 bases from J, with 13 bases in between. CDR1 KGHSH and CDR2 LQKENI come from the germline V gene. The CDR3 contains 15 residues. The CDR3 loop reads CASSPPGGLRTEAFF. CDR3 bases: TGTGCCAGCTCACCACCGGGCGGGTTGAGGACTGAAGCTTTCTTT.

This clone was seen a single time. DNA of the CDR3: TGTGCCAGCAGCTTCAGGGGGCAGGGCAGCTACGAGCAGTACTTC. It is translated as CASSFRGQGSYEQYF. The rearrangement links TRBV5-6 to TRBJ2-7; 8 bases line up with TRBD1. From germline, CDR1 is SGHDT and CDR2 YYEEEE. V was clipped by 2 bases and J by 3 bases; unmatched bases: 7. This CDR3 has 15 residues.

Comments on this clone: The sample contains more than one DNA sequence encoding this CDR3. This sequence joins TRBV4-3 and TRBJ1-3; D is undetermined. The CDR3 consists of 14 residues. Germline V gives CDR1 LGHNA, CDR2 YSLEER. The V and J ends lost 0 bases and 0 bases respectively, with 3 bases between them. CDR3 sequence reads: CASSQEGSGNTIYF. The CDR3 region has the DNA TGCGCCAGCAGCCAAGAAGGCTCTGGAAACACCATATATTTT.

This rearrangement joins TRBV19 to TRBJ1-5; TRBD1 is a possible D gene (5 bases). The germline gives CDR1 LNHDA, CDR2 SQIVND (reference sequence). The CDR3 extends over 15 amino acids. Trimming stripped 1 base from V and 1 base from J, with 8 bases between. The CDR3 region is CASSIGGGSNQPQHF. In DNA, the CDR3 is TGTGCCAGTAGTATAGGGGGGGGAAGCAATCAGCCCCAGCATTTT. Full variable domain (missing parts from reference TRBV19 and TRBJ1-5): DGGITQSPKYLFRKEGQNVTLSCEQNLNHDAMYWYRQDPGQGLRLIYYSQIVNDFQKGDIAEGYSVSREKKESFPLTVTSAQKNPTAFYLCASSIGGGSNQPQHFGDGTRLSIL.

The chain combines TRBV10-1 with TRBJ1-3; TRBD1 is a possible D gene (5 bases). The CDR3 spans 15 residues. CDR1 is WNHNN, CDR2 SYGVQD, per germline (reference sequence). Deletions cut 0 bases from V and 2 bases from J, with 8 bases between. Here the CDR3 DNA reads TGCGCCAGCAGTGAGTCGCAGGGAGCTGGAAACACCATATATTTT. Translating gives CASSESQGAGNTIYF.

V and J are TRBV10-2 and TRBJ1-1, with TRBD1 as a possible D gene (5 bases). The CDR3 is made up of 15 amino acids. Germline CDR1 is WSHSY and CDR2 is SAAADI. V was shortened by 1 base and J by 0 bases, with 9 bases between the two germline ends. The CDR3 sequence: CASSEYGGMNTEAFF. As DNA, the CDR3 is TGCGCCAGCAGTGAGTACGGGGGGATGAACACTGAAGCTTTCTTT.

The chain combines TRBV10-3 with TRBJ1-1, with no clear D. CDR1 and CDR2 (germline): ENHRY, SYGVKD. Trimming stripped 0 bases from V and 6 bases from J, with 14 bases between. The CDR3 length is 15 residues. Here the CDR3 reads CAISESMDRAAEAFF. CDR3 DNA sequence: TGTGCCATCAGTGAGTCGATGGACCGAGCTGCTGAAGCTTTCTTT.

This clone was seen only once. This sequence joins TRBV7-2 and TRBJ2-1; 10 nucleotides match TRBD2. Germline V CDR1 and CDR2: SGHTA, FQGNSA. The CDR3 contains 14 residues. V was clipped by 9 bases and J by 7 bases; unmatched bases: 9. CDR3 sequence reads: CARGAGGPGNEQFF. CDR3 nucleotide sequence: TGTGCCAGGGGAGCGGGGGGGCCAGGGAATGAGCAGTTCTTC.

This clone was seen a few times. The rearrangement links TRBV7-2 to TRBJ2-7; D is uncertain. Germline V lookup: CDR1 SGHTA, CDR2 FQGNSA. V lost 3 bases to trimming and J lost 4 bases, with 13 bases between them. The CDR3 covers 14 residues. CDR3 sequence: CASSLRGLGYEQYF. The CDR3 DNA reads TGTGCCAGCAGCTTGCGCGGTTTAGGTTACGAGCAGTACTTC. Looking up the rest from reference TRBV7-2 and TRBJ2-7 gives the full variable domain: GAGVSQSPSNKVTEKGKDVELRCDPISGHTALYWYRQSLGQGLEFLIYFQGNSAPDKSGLPSDRFSAERTGGSVSTLTIQRTQQEDSAVYLCASSLRGLGYEQYFGPGTRLTVT.

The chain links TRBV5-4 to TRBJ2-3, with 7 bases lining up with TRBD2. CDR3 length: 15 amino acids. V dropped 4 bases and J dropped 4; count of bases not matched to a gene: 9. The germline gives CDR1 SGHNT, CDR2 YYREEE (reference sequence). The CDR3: CASSRGVPPADTQYF. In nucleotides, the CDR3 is TGTGCCAGCAGCCGGGGGGTACCCCCCGCAGATACGCAGTATTTT.

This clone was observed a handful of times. The CDR3 spells CASSTQGLGSYEQYF. The CDR3 nucleotides are TGTGCCAGTAGTACACAGGGTCTTGGGTCCTACGAGCAGTACTTC. This chain connects TRBV19 to TRBJ2-7, with D perhaps TRBD1 (6 bases). Germline CDR1 LNHDA, CDR2 SQIVND (reference sequence). Deletions cut 4 bases from V and 1 base from J, with 14 bases between. This CDR3 spans 15 amino acids.

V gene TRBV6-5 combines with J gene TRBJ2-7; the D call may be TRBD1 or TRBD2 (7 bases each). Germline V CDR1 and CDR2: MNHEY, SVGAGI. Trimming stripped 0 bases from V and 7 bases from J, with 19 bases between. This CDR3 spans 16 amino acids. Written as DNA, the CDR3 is TGTGCCAGCAGTTACTCCGTCGTGGGAGGGGGCGGGGAGCAGTACTTC. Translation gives CASSYSVVGGGGEQYF.

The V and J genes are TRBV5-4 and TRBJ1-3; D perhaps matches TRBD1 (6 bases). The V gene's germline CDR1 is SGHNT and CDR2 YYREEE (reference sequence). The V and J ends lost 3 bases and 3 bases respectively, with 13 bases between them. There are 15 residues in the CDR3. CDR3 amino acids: CASSSQGLLGNTIYF. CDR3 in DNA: TGTGCCAGCAGCTCACAGGGTCTACTTGGAAACACCATATATTTT.

For the CDR3, the DNA is TGCGCCAGCAGCCTGTTAGGGGGGAACACCGGGGAGCTGTTTTTT. Translated, it gives CASSLLGGNTGELFF. This sequence joins TRBV5-1 and TRBJ2-2; the D gene is possibly TRBD1 (6 bases). The V and J ends lost 4 bases and 1 base respectively, with 11 bases between them. This CDR3 region has 15 residues. CDR1 is SGHRS and CDR2 is YFSETQ in the germline V gene.

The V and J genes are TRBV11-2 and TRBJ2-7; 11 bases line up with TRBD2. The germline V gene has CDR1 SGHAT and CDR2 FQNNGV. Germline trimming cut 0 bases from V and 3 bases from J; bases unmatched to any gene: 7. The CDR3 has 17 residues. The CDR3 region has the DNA TGTGCCAGCAGCTTAGACAACCTAGCGGGGGGCCTCTACGAGCAGTACTTC. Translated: CASSLDNLAGGLYEQYF.

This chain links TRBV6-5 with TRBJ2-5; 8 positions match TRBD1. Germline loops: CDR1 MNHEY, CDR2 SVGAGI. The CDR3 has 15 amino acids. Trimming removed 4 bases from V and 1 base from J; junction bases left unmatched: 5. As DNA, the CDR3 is TGTGCCAGCAGTTCCTGGACAGGGCTCCAAGAGACCCAGTACTTC. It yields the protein CASSSWTGLQETQYF.

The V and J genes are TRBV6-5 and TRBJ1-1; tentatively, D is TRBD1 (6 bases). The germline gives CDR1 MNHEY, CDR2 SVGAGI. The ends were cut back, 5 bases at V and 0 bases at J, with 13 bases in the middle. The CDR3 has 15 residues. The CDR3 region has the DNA TGTGCCAGCAGTCGTTCCCGGACAGTGAACACTGAAGCTTTCTTT. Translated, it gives CASSRSRTVNTEAFF.

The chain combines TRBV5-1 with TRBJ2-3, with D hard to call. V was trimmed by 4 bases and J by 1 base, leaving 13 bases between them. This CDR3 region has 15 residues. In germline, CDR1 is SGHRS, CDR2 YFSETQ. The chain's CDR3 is CASSPRSLGTDTQYF. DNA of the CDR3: TGCGCCAGCAGCCCGCGGTCATTGGGCACAGATACGCAGTATTTT.